The 32 T cell receptor beta chains below come from one sample, sequenced in a study of cytomegalovirus exposure and HLA in healthy donors. Both 60 Vbeta primers and 13 Jbeta primers went into the PCR. Sequencing used immunoSEQ multiplex PCR; TCRdb keeps in-frame clones, though not all of them. The sample table sets out some 130,000 clones. Sequenced material: PBMCs. The source of these receptors is a man aged 18 to 30 in good health and CMV-seronegative.

The V gene is TRBV4-3, the J gene TRBJ2-6; 7 positions agree with TRBD1. V gave up 5 bases and J gave up 4 bases; unmatched junction bases: 11. The germline V gene has CDR1 LGHNA and CDR2 YSLEER. The CDR3 has 17 residues. Written as DNA, the CDR3 is TGCGCCAGCAGCGAGAGCCCTACAGGGGAAGGGGCCAACGTCCTGACTTTC. This codes for CASSESPTGEGANVLTF.

The V call is TRBV7-6, the J call TRBJ1-5; TRBD1 is a possible D gene (6 bases). CDR3 size: 16 residues. In germline, CDR1 is SGHVS, CDR2 FNYEAQ. The V end lost 5 bases, the J end lost 0 bases, and 14 bases lay between the germline ends. CDR3 sequence: CASSQGGEFSNQPQHF. CDR3 bases: TGTGCCAGCAGCCAAGGGGGGGAGTTTAGCAATCAGCCCCAGCATTTT.

This chain links TRBV9 with TRBJ2-5; 14 bases line up with TRBD2. The CDR3 spans 17 residues. Germline V gene data show CDR1 as SGDLS and CDR2 as YYNGEE. V dropped 2 bases and J dropped 2; count of bases not matched to a gene: 5. CDR3 residues: CASSVGLAGGGQETQYF. CDR3 coding DNA: TGTGCCAGCAGCGTCGGACTAGCGGGGGGCGGGCAAGAGACCCAGTACTTC.

The gene calls are TRBV5-1 and TRBJ1-2; 11 bases match TRBD1. This CDR3 has 15 amino acids. Trimming at V came to 4 bases and at J to 8 bases, leaving 10 bases not matched to a gene. The V gene's germline CDR1 is SGHRS and CDR2 YFSETQ. The CDR3 nucleotides read TGCGCCAGCAGCGCGGTAGGGACAGGGGGTCGGGGCTACACCTTC. Translated: CASSAVGTGGRGYTF.

This chain joins TRBV10-3 and TRBJ2-1; the match to TRBD1 covers 9 bases. Trimming took 0 bases from V and 2 from J; bases not matched to a gene: 2. The V gene's germline CDR1 is ENHRY and CDR2 SYGVKD. The CDR3 has 16 amino acids. CDR3 bases: TGTGCCATCAGTGAGTCGGACAGGGGCGCCTACAATGAGCAGTTCTTC. Translated, it gives CAISESDRGAYNEQFF.

Here the CDR3 DNA reads TGTGCCAGCTCTAGCGGGAGTATGTACGAGCAGTACTTC. This gives the protein CASSSGSMYEQYF. The chain combines TRBV18 with TRBJ2-7; 9 bases agree with TRBD2. Per the germline V gene, CDR1 is KGHSH and CDR2 is LQKENI. This CDR3 has 13 amino acids. The trim removed 6 bases at V and 4 bases at J, leaving 4 bases unmatched.

The V call is TRBV2, the J call TRBJ2-5, with D unclear. V dropped 4 bases and J dropped 1 base, with 7 bases sitting between them. Per germline, CDR1 SNHLY and CDR2 FYNNEI. The CDR3 consists of 13 residues. CDR3 loop: CASSGSVQETQYF. CDR3 sequence (DNA): TGTGCCAGCAGTGGGTCAGTCCAAGAGACCCAGTACTTC.

V gene TRBV7-3 combines with J gene TRBJ2-5, with TRBD1 as a possible D gene (5 bases). Per the germline V gene, CDR1 is SGHTA and CDR2 is FQGTGA. Trimming shortened V by 3 bases and J by 2 bases, and 7 bases separated the two germline ends. The CDR3 is 13 amino acids. Here the CDR3 reads CASSFNRQETQYF. DNA of the CDR3: TGTGCCAGCAGCTTTAACAGGCAAGAGACCCAGTACTTC.

V is TRBV6-1 and J is TRBJ2-2; D is perhaps TRBD2 (6 bases). Trimming took 4 bases from V and 0 from J, leaving 9 bases between them. Germline V CDR1 and CDR2: MNHNS, SASEGT. This CDR3 is built from 15 residues. CDR3 DNA sequence: TGTGCCAGCAGTGCCGGGAGACCGAACACCGGGGAGCTGTTTTTT. Protein product: CASSAGRPNTGELFF.

The chain is built from TRBV19 and TRBJ2-7, with a tentative D call TRBD2 (6 bases). The ends were cut back, 4 bases at V and 3 bases at J, with 16 bases in the middle. The CDR3 is 15 residues long. The germline CDR1 and CDR2 sequences are LNHDA and SQIVND (reference sequence). DNA of the CDR3: TGTGCCAGTAGTAGCCCCGGTGGGCGGGGCTACGAGCAGTACTTC. Amino acids: CASSSPGGRGYEQYF.

This chain connects TRBV5-4 to TRBJ1-2; no clear D. The CDR3 covers 15 residues. CDR1 SGHNT and CDR2 YYREEE come from the germline V gene (reference sequence). Trimming took 4 bases from V and 0 from J, leaving 13 bases between them. In DNA, the CDR3 is TGTGCCAGCAGCCGGGAGGCGGCAGCTAACTATGGCTACACCTTC. This sequence encodes CASSREAAANYGYTF.

V gene TRBV7-2 combines with J gene TRBJ1-5, with 8 positions matching TRBD1. CDR3 length: 16 amino acids. Germline V gives CDR1 SGHTA, CDR2 FQGNSA. V lost 0 bases and J lost 2; bases outside the gene matches: 3. Written as DNA, the CDR3 is TGTGCCAGCAGCTTAGCGGCAGGGGGCGGCAATCAGCCCCAGCATTTT. Protein sequence: CASSLAAGGGNQPQHF.

The chain combines TRBV11-3 with TRBJ2-2; 7 bases map to TRBD2. This CDR3 contains 16 residues. Germline lookup yields CDR1 SGHNT and CDR2 YENEEA. J was trimmed by 6 bases and V by 2 bases; bases with no gene match: 9. CDR3 DNA sequence: TGTGCCAGCAGCTTATTCGCCAGGGAGGGACCCGGGGAGCTGTTTTTT. Amino acid sequence: CASSLFAREGPGELFF.

In DNA, the CDR3 is TGTGCCAGCAGACTCGGGACTAGCGTCTACGAGCAGTACTTC. This translates into CASRLGTSVYEQYF. The chain links TRBV5-6 to TRBJ2-7, with 10 bases that match TRBD2. The ends lost 5 bases at V and 3 bases at J; junction bases unmatched: 5. CDR3 length: 14 residues. Germline-derived CDR1 and CDR2 are SGHDT and YYEEEE.

The chain employs TRBV2 and TRBJ1-1; TRBD1 is a possible D gene (6 bases). The germline V gene has CDR1 SNHLY and CDR2 FYNNEI. Deletions cut 7 bases from V and 4 bases from J, with 19 bases between. This CDR3 is built from 15 residues. This CDR3 is CASTLRGVRGTEAFF. The CDR3 DNA reads as TGTGCCAGCACGCTCAGGGGTGTCAGGGGCACTGAAGCTTTCTTT.

The rearrangement uses TRBV5-1 and TRBJ2-2, with 8 nucleotides matching TRBD2. The germline CDR1 and CDR2 sequences are SGHRS and YFSETQ. This CDR3 spans 16 amino acids. With 2 bases clipped from V and 0 bases from J, the junction kept 3 bases outside the gene matches. The CDR3 reads CASSFRAGANTGELFF. The CDR3 region has the DNA TGCGCCAGCAGCTTTCGAGCGGGAGCGAACACCGGGGAGCTGTTTTTT.

This chain joins TRBV9 and TRBJ2-1; 12 bases fit TRBD2. J lost 4 bases, V lost 0 bases, and 2 bases had no gene match. This CDR3 has 16 amino acids. Germline V gene data show CDR1 as SGDLS and CDR2 as YYNGEE. The CDR3 sequence is CASSVGTSGAYNEQFF. CDR3 in DNA: TGTGCCAGCAGCGTAGGGACTAGCGGGGCATACAATGAGCAGTTCTTC.

The CDR3 nucleotides read TGTGCCAGCAGCCAAGCGAGATTAGGAGGGGCCGTCTCAGGTTTCTTT. It yields the protein CASSQARLGGAVSGFF. The gene calls are TRBV14 and TRBJ1-1; a weak D match, TRBD1 (5 bases). Trimming stripped 1 base from V and 13 bases from J, with 25 bases between. This CDR3 has 16 residues. Germline V gene lookup returns CDR1 SGHDN and CDR2 FVKESK.

The rearrangement links TRBV6-1 to TRBJ1-2; no clear D gene. Trimming cost V 1 base and J 4 bases, with 13 bases left between them. The germline gives CDR1 MNHNS, CDR2 SASEGT. This CDR3 spans 15 amino acids. CDR3 nucleotide sequence: TGTGCCAGCAGTGAAGTAAGTCAACTCTCCTATGGCTACACCTTC. Protein sequence: CASSEVSQLSYGYTF.

CDR3 nucleotide sequence: TGTGCCAGCAGTTTACAGGGGTACTACTACGAGCAGTACTTC. Residues: CASSLQGYYYEQYF. The chain carries TRBV27 and TRBJ2-7; perhaps TRBD1 as D (6 bases). Germline values: CDR1 MNHEY, CDR2 SMNVEV (reference sequence). V was pared by 2 bases and J by 3 bases, with 11 bases between. The CDR3 loop spans 14 amino acids.

This chain links TRBV16 with TRBJ1-4; 7 bases are a match to TRBD1. The CDR3 is 15 residues long. Germline CDR1 and CDR2: KGHSY and FQNENV. V was clipped by 4 bases and J by 3 bases; unmatched bases: 5. DNA for the CDR3: TGTGCCAGCAGCCCTACAGGGGCTGCTAATGAAAAACTGTTTTTT. Residues: CASSPTGAANEKLFF.

CDR3 nucleotide sequence: TGTGCCAGCAGCCTGGGCGGGGGCTCCTACAATGAGCAGTTCTTC. As protein: CASSLGGGSYNEQFF. The chain recombines TRBV7-3 with TRBJ2-1; 7 bases agree with TRBD2. This CDR3 is 15 amino acids long. V lost 5 bases, J lost 0 bases, and 4 bases stayed unmatched. Looked up from germline, CDR1 is SGHTA and CDR2 is FQGTGA. Variable domain in full (rest from reference TRBV7-3 and TRBJ2-1): GAGVSQTPSNKVTEKGKYVELRCDPISGHTALYWYRQSLGQGPEFLIYFQGTGAADDSGLPNDRFFAVRPEGSVSTLKIQRTERGDSAVYLCASSLGGGSYNEQFFGPGTRLTVL.

The chain carries TRBV13 and TRBJ2-1; TRBD1 might be the D (6 bases). The V gene lost 5 bases and the J gene lost 7 bases, with 15 bases spanning the gap. The CDR3 is 14 amino acids. Germline CDR1 is PRHDT and CDR2 is FYEKMQ (reference sequence). Here the CDR3 reads CASSPRQVQNEQFF. CDR3 nucleotides: TGTGCCAGCAGCCCCAGACAGGTTCAAAATGAGCAGTTCTTC.

The V call is TRBV18, the J call TRBJ2-7; a possible D gene is TRBD1 (6 bases). The germline V gene has CDR1 KGHSH and CDR2 LQKENI. V shed 5 bases and J shed 7 bases, with 18 bases lying between them. The CDR3 runs to 14 residues. DNA for the CDR3: TGTGCCAGCTCAGGGGACACTGTACTGGGGGAGCAGTACTTC. Translated, it gives CASSGDTVLGEQYF.

V usage is TRBV11-2 and J usage is TRBJ2-3, with D uncertain. CDR3 length: 12 residues. In germline, CDR1 is SGHAT, CDR2 FQNNGV. V lost 3 bases to trimming and J lost 5 bases, with 6 bases between them. CDR3 region: CASSFSKDTQYF. The CDR3 coding sequence is TGTGCCAGCAGCTTTTCCAAAGATACGCAGTATTTT.

The rearrangement links TRBV7-3 to TRBJ2-3, with D possibly matching TRBD2 (5 bases). V was shortened by 1 base and J by 0 bases, with 11 bases between the two germline ends. Germline-derived CDR1 and CDR2 are SGHTA and FQGTGA. This CDR3 has 16 residues. CDR3 bases: TGTGCCAGCAGCTTAAATTCCGGGATTAGCACAGATACGCAGTATTTT. Its translation is CASSLNSGISTDTQYF.

This rearrangement joins TRBV19 to TRBJ1-1; 7 bases are shared with TRBD1. V gave up 3 bases and J gave up 10 bases; unmatched junction bases: 8. CDR3 size: 13 residues. The V gene's germline CDR1 is LNHDA and CDR2 SQIVND (reference sequence). The CDR3 DNA sequence: TGTGCCAGTAGTATCGAAAAGGGGGCATCAGCTTTCTTT. It codes for CASSIEKGASAFF.

The chain carries TRBV2 and TRBJ1-3, with 7 nucleotides matching TRBD1. CDR3 length equals 15 residues. The V gene's germline CDR1 is SNHLY and CDR2 FYNNEI. J lost 4 bases, V lost 6 bases, and 9 bases had no gene match. The CDR3 here is CASSLSTGRGNTIYF. DNA of the CDR3: TGTGCCAGCAGCCTCTCGACAGGGCGCGGAAACACCATATATTTT.

The chain couples TRBV27 to TRBJ1-5; D is possibly TRBD1 (5 bases). The CDR3 sequence is 15 residues long. Looked up from germline, CDR1 is MNHEY and CDR2 is SMNVEV (reference sequence). With 6 bases removed from V and 6 bases from J, the gap between germline ends came to 18 bases. CDR3 sequence reads: CASSRTNLDGQPQHF. The CDR3 coding sequence is TGTGCCAGCAGCCGGACAAACCTCGATGGTCAGCCCCAGCATTTT.

The chain recombines TRBV18 with TRBJ2-1; the match to TRBD2 covers 11 bases. V lost 0 bases to trimming and J lost 4 bases; unmatched junction nucleotides: 5. Germline values: CDR1 KGHSH, CDR2 LQKENI. The CDR3 extends over 17 amino acids. CDR3: CASSPPGTSGIYNEQFF. CDR3 DNA sequence: TGTGCCAGCTCACCACCCGGGACTAGCGGCATTTACAATGAGCAGTTCTTC. Full variable domain (remainder filled in from reference TRBV18 and TRBJ2-1): NAGVMQNPRHLVRRRGQEARLRCSPMKGHSHVYWYRQLPEEGLKFMVYLQKENIIDESGMPKERFSAEFPKEGPSILRIQQVVRGDSAAYFCASSPPGTSGIYNEQFFGPGTRLTVL.

The V and J genes are TRBV15 and TRBJ2-3, with 12 nucleotides matching TRBD2. The CDR3 has 16 amino acids. With V trimmed by 1 base and J by 5 bases, 4 bases remained unmatched. Germline V CDR1 and CDR2: LNHNV, YYDKDF (reference sequence). This CDR3 reads CATSRASGGAVDTQYF. The CDR3, as DNA: TGTGCCACCAGCAGAGCTAGCGGGGGGGCAGTAGATACGCAGTATTTT.

The chain couples TRBV7-7 to TRBJ2-7; tentatively, D is TRBD1 (5 bases). Deletions cut 5 bases from V and 7 bases from J, with 24 bases between. Germline V gene lookup returns CDR1 SSHAT and CDR2 FNYEAQ (reference sequence). The CDR3 extends over 16 amino acids. The CDR3 protein is CASSPPRPRGSDEQYF. The CDR3 coding sequence is TGTGCCAGCAGCCCACCTCGTCCAAGGGGTAGTGATGAGCAGTACTTC.